Presented here are 28 T cell receptor beta chains from one specimen sequenced in a study of beta chain features in type 1 diabetes. The sequenced template was cDNA made from the entire isolated RNA. The table came from immunoSEQ multiplex PCR; TCRdb's copy has only in-frame clones and leaves some out. This table has 150,000 or so clones, 48% appearing once. Material: Tregs from blood. The receptors come from a man between 18 and 29 years old in good health.

The chain carries TRBV5-1 and TRBJ1-3; D is possibly TRBD1 (6 bases). V dropped 4 bases and J dropped 0 bases, with 11 bases sitting between them. Germline V gives CDR1 SGHRS, CDR2 YFSETQ. The CDR3 covers 15 residues. In DNA form, the CDR3 reads TGCGCCAGCAGCCCGGGACAAAACTCTGGAAACACCATATATTTT. Its translation: CASSPGQNSGNTIYF.

The chain has TRBV5-1 and TRBJ2-1; 9 bases are shared with TRBD2. Germline lookup yields CDR1 SGHRS and CDR2 YFSETQ. V lost 0 bases and J lost 3; bases outside the gene matches: 10. CDR3 length equals 18 residues. The CDR3 is CASSLDRAGGLLYNEQFF. The CDR3 DNA sequence: TGCGCCAGCAGCTTGGATAGAGCGGGAGGCCTGCTCTACAATGAGCAGTTCTTC.

The chain employs TRBV7-2 and TRBJ1-2; no clear D gene. The CDR3 extends over 13 amino acids. V lost 2 bases and J lost 3, with 7 bases in between. Per the germline V gene, CDR1 is SGHTA and CDR2 is FQGNSA. The chain's CDR3 is CASSLFTDYGYTF. The CDR3 DNA reads as TGTGCCAGCAGCTTATTCACAGACTATGGCTACACCTTC.

Only a few counts were recorded for this clone. The chain couples TRBV7-3 to TRBJ2-3; perhaps TRBD2 as D (5 bases). CDR3 length: 15 amino acids. V was shortened by 5 bases and J by 0 bases, with 12 bases between the two germline ends. Germline CDR1 is SGHTA and CDR2 is FQGTGA. The CDR3 DNA sequence: TGTGCCAGCAGCCCGGGATTCACTAGCACAGATACGCAGTATTTT. It encodes CASSPGFTSTDTQYF.

V and J are TRBV15 and TRBJ1-1; D unresolved. The germline V gene encodes CDR1 LNHNV and CDR2 YYDKDF (reference sequence). V lost 6 bases and J lost 2, with 10 bases in between. There are 13 residues in the CDR3. CDR3: CATSSEYNTEAFF. The CDR3 coding sequence is TGTGCCACCAGTTCGGAGTACAACACTGAAGCTTTCTTT. Full variable domain (remainder filled in from reference TRBV15 and TRBJ1-1): DAMVIQNPRYQVTQFGKPVTLSCSQTLNHNVMYWYQQKSSQAPKLLFHYYDKDFNNEADTPDNFQSRRPNTSFCFLDIRSPGLGDTAMYLCATSSEYNTEAFFGQGTRLTVV.

This clone was counted between two and nine times. The J gene is TRBJ2-2, the V gene TRBV4-1; 7 bases agree with TRBD1. CDR3 length: 17 residues. Losses at the gene ends were 5 bases for V and 4 bases for J; bases not matched to a gene: 13. CDR1 and CDR2 (germline): MGHRA, YSYEKL. The CDR3 sequence: CASSFHTGVLGTGELFF. DNA of the CDR3: TGCGCCAGCAGCTTCCACACAGGGGTTCTTGGCACCGGGGAGCTGTTTTTT.

This clone was detected only a few times. The V and J genes are TRBV30 and TRBJ1-3, with no clear D. This CDR3 contains 13 residues. The germline CDR1 and CDR2 sequences are GTSNPN and SVGIG (reference sequence). With 2 bases removed from V and 1 base from J, the gap between germline ends came to 6 bases. CDR3 DNA: TGTGCCTGGAGTTTCCGGTCTGGAAACACCATATATTTT. Translated, it gives CAWSFRSGNTIYF.

The CDR3 sequence is CASSRASRGRGNQPQHF. CDR3 DNA: TGCGCCAGCAGCCGCGCGAGTAGGGGGCGCGGGAATCAGCCCCAGCATTTT. The chain is built from TRBV4-1 and TRBJ1-5; 7 bases line up with TRBD1. Germline V gene lookup returns CDR1 MGHRA and CDR2 YSYEKL. The CDR3 is 17 residues long. V shed 4 bases and J 4 bases; nucleotides not matched to a gene: 13.

This chain connects TRBV7-2 to TRBJ1-6, with no clear D. The length of the CDR3 is 16 residues. CDR1 SGHTA and CDR2 FQGNSA come from the germline V gene. Trimming removed 6 bases at V and 10 bases at J, with 22 bases between. The CDR3 DNA follows: TGTGCCAGCAGTCCCAACTTTGGGAGTCCCACCTCACCCCTCCACTTT. Translated: CASSPNFGSPTSPLHF.

This clone was seen once. The chain uses TRBV7-9 and TRBJ2-1; no clear D gene. Deletions cut 7 bases from V and 5 bases from J, with 15 bases between. The CDR3 runs 14 residues. Germline values: CDR1 SEHNR, CDR2 FQNEAQ (reference sequence). CDR3 sequence: CASTRRNQDNEQFF. The DNA of the CDR3 is TGTGCCAGCACCCGACGCAATCAGGACAATGAGCAGTTCTTC.

This clone was seen only a few times. The chain carries TRBV10-2 and TRBJ1-1; D might be TRBD1 (5 bases). The ends were cut back, 4 bases at V and 5 bases at J, with 17 bases in the middle. CDR1 is WSHSY and CDR2 is SAAADI in the germline V gene. The CDR3 covers 15 residues. CDR3 region: CASSVMGGESTEAFF. In nucleotides, the CDR3 is TGCGCCAGCAGTGTTATGGGGGGAGAGAGTACTGAAGCTTTCTTT.

The genes are TRBV7-9 and TRBJ2-1; 9 nucleotides match TRBD2. The J segment lost 12 bases and the V segment lost 2 bases, leaving 11 bases of the junction unmatched. CDR1 is SEHNR and CDR2 is FQNEAQ in the germline V gene (reference sequence). The CDR3 runs 15 residues. The CDR3 DNA reads TGTGCCAGCAGCTTACGGTCCGGACTAGCGACGGGGCAGTTCTTC. Amino acid sequence: CASSLRSGLATGQFF.

The V gene is TRBV5-4, the J gene TRBJ2-7; 8 bases match TRBD2. This CDR3 is built from 14 residues. The V and J ends lost 0 bases and 6 bases, in that order; junction bases with no gene match: 5. The V gene's germline CDR1 is SGHNT and CDR2 YYREEE (reference sequence). Written as DNA, the CDR3 is TGTGCCAGCAGCTTGGTTCTAGCGGGTGCCGAGCAGTACTTC. Its protein product is CASSLVLAGAEQYF.

This sequence joins TRBV5-1 and TRBJ1-2, with D unresolved. CDR3 length: 16 amino acids. Per germline, CDR1 SGHRS and CDR2 YFSETQ. Trimming removed 0 bases from V and 0 bases from J, with 12 bases in between. CDR3 sequence reads: CASSLDGQAPNYGYTF. The DNA of the CDR3 is TGCGCCAGCAGCTTGGACGGCCAGGCTCCTAACTATGGCTACACCTTC.

The table lists this clone with a few counts. V usage is TRBV9 and J usage is TRBJ2-5; 10 bases line up with TRBD2. This CDR3 region has 14 residues. J was trimmed by 4 bases and V by 3 bases; bases with no gene match: 3. Germline CDR1 reads SGDLS; CDR2 reads YYNGEE. The CDR3, as DNA: TGTGCCAGCAGCGCTAGCGGGGGCCCAGAGACCCAGTACTTC. It encodes CASSASGGPETQYF.

The rearrangement joins TRBV18 to TRBJ2-2, with 12 bases aligning to TRBD2. The CDR3 is 18 amino acids. V shed 7 bases and J 4 bases; nucleotides not matched to a gene: 13. Germline V CDR1 and CDR2: KGHSH, LQKENI. Written as DNA, the CDR3 is TGTGCCAGCTTACCCCTAGCGGGAGGGCCGTCAGTCACCGGGGAGCTGTTTTTT. Translated: CASLPLAGGPSVTGELFF.

The CDR3 loop is CASSLTPGQGRQYF. As DNA, the CDR3 is TGTGCCAGTAGCCTAACCCCGGGACAGGGACGGCAGTACTTC. This rearrangement joins TRBV19 to TRBJ2-7; 9 bases map to TRBD1. This CDR3 is built from 14 residues. V shed 6 bases and J 9 bases; nucleotides not matched to a gene: 12. Germline V lookup: CDR1 LNHDA, CDR2 SQIVND (reference sequence).

This clone was observed a handful of times. Written as DNA, the CDR3 is TGTGCCAGCAGTTACCGGACAGGGGAGAACACCGGGGAGCTGTTTTTT. Translated: CASSYRTGENTGELFF. The chain is built from TRBV6-5 and TRBJ2-2; 9 nucleotides line up with TRBD1. V was pared by 2 bases and J by 1 base, with 2 bases of the junction left unmatched. The CDR3 length is 16 residues. In germline, CDR1 is MNHEY, CDR2 SVGAGI.

The chain combines TRBV30 with TRBJ1-4; tentative D call: TRBD1 (6 bases). This CDR3 contains 13 residues. The V end was cut by 5 bases, the J end by 6 bases, with 13 bases between. Germline V gene lookup returns CDR1 GTSNPN and CDR2 SVGIG (reference sequence). In DNA, the CDR3 is TGTGCCTGGGCAACAGGGCCGGATGAAAAACTGTTTTTT. Translation gives CAWATGPDEKLFF.

A few counts support this clone. This rearrangement joins TRBV7-9 to TRBJ2-7, with 7 bases lining up with TRBD1. Germline lookup yields CDR1 SEHNR and CDR2 FQNEAQ (reference sequence). The CDR3 covers 14 residues. Unmatched junction bases numbered 10, after V lost 6 bases and J lost 5 bases. CDR3 in amino acids: CASRNMNRGDEQYF. The CDR3 DNA is TGTGCCAGCAGAAACATGAACAGGGGTGACGAGCAGTACTTC.

This clone came up a few times. The chain recombines TRBV6-1 with TRBJ2-5, with 7 bases matching TRBD1. CDR1 and CDR2 (germline): MNHNS, SASEGT. V gave up 6 bases and J gave up 1 base; unmatched junction bases: 2. The CDR3 totals 13 residues. The DNA for the CDR3 is TGTGCCAGCAGAGACAGGGTCCAAGAGACCCAGTACTTC. This sequence encodes CASRDRVQETQYF.

The rearrangement joins TRBV28 to TRBJ2-4; 9 bases match TRBD1. This CDR3 spans 14 amino acids. Unmatched junction bases numbered 12, after V lost 5 bases and J lost 13 bases. CDR1 and CDR2 (germline): MDHEN, SYDVKM. The CDR3 nucleotides are TGTGCCAGCAGTCCCACGGGACAGGGCCCCCTCCAGTACTTC. It encodes CASSPTGQGPLQYF.

The chain joins TRBV11-1 to TRBJ1-1; possibly TRBD1 for D (5 bases). From germline, CDR1 is SGHAT and CDR2 FQDESV (reference sequence). The ends were cut back, 1 base at V and 3 bases at J, with 12 bases in the middle. The CDR3 runs 15 residues. The CDR3 sequence is CASSLGDLWDTEAFF. The CDR3 DNA follows: TGTGCCAGCAGCTTAGGGGACTTATGGGACACTGAAGCTTTCTTT.

The chain employs TRBV9 and TRBJ1-2; 9 nucleotides align to TRBD1. CDR1 is SGDLS, CDR2 YYNGEE, per germline. V lost 4 bases, J lost 7 bases, and 8 bases stayed unmatched. CDR3 length: 14 residues. The CDR3: CASSSTGTGSGYTF. CDR3 nucleotide sequence: TGTGCCAGCAGCTCAACCGGGACAGGGTCTGGCTACACCTTC.

The table lists this clone with a few counts. This CDR3 reads CASSLGQEAFF. CDR3 in DNA: TGCGCCAGCAGCTTGGGACAGGAAGCTTTCTTT. V is TRBV5-1 and J is TRBJ1-1, with TRBD1 as a possible D gene (5 bases). The CDR3 loop spans 11 amino acids. Trimming cost V 0 bases and J 8 bases, with 5 bases left between them. Germline V gene data show CDR1 as SGHRS and CDR2 as YFSETQ.

This clone occurred a few times. The J gene is TRBJ2-7, the V gene TRBV7-6, with D unclear. Deletions cut 1 base from V and 4 bases from J, with 17 bases between. The germline V gene encodes CDR1 SGHVS and CDR2 FNYEAQ. This CDR3 has 16 residues. CDR3 residues: CASSLDSSGFGYEQYF. The CDR3 coding sequence is TGTGCCAGCAGCTTAGATTCCAGTGGGTTCGGGTACGAGCAGTACTTC.

The chain links TRBV4-3 to TRBJ2-3; D is possibly TRBD2 (5 bases). The V end lost 4 bases, the J end lost 6 bases, and 14 bases lay between the germline ends. Germline lookup yields CDR1 LGHNA and CDR2 YSLEER. CDR3 length: 14 amino acids. The CDR3, as DNA: TGCGCCAGCAGCCGCCAACTAGTTCTCGATACGCAGTATTTT. Its translation: CASSRQLVLDTQYF.

The genes are TRBV6-6 and TRBJ2-7; 13 bases match TRBD2. The CDR3 runs 15 residues. J lost 9 bases, V lost 6 bases, and 11 bases had no gene match. The germline gives CDR1 MNHNY, CDR2 SVGAGI (reference sequence). This CDR3 reads CASRYGLAGEGGQYF. Written as DNA, the CDR3 is TGTGCCAGCAGATACGGACTAGCGGGAGAAGGGGGGCAGTACTTC.